This entry features one T cell receptor beta chain sequence. The sample belongs to a study of T cell clones after liver transplantation. This CDR3 contains 15 residues. Germline values: CDR1 SGHRS, CDR2 YFSETQ. Trimming cost V 0 bases and J 8 bases; bases outside gene matches: 7. Sequencing was performed with immunoSEQ multiplex PCR; in TCRdb, only in-frame clones are kept and a portion is missing. In the table there are around 97,000 clones, around 80% of which are singletons. This specimen was CD4+ T cells from blood, taken about 50 months after liver transplant. The chain links TRBV5-1 to TRBJ1-2; 10 bases agree with TRBD1. This TCR came from a human patient who received a liver transplant. T cells may partly derive from the graft donor. The CDR3, as DNA: TGCGCCAGCAGCTTGGGGGACAGGGGTACTATCGGCTACACCTTC. It translates to CASSLGDRGTIGYTF.